These 18 T cell receptor beta chains were all obtained from the same sample, sequenced in a study of CD8 T cells in ankylosing spondylitis. TCRdb itself ran the 5' RACE reads through MiXCR, one entry per CDR3 protein. The sample lists some 120,000 distinct CDR3 sequences, around 15% seen once, with just under 3% in the top ten. Sequencing was performed on blood, either unsorted or a sorted T cell fraction (not recorded which). These receptors originate from a female donor with ankylosing spondylitis or in good health (not recorded which).

The chain has TRBV20-1 and TRBJ1-1; no clear D gene. The CDR3 spans 13 residues. Germline-derived CDR1 and CDR2 are DFQATT and SNEGSKA (reference sequence). The CDR3 reads CTQRAQRNTEAFF. In DNA, the CDR3 is TGCACCCAACGGGCTCAAAGGAACACTGAAGCTTTCTTT.

The sample holds a few counts of this clonotype. The chain combines TRBV7-9 with TRBJ2-4, with D maybe TRBD2 (5 bases). Looked up from germline, CDR1 is SEHNR and CDR2 is FQNEAQ (reference sequence). This CDR3 is built from 13 residues. The germline V and J ends were trimmed by 5 bases and 6 bases, with 11 bases remaining between them. CDR3 bases: TGTGCCAGCAGCACGGACTGGGGAAACATTCAGTACTTC. Residues: CASSTDWGNIQYF.

In this sample, this clonotype turned up many times. The chain recombines TRBV6-2 or TRBV6-3 with TRBJ2-7, with 8 bases fitting TRBD2. In germline, CDR1 is MNHEY, CDR2 SVGEGT. Unmatched junction bases numbered 4, after V lost 7 bases and J lost 2 bases. This CDR3 is 13 amino acids long. The CDR3 loop reads CASTLSGTYEQYF. Here the CDR3 DNA reads TGTGCCAGCACCCTTAGCGGGACCTACGAGCAGTACTTC.

This clonotype was recorded many times. The chain combines TRBV29-1 with TRBJ2-5; D may be TRBD1 or TRBD2 (5 bases each). This CDR3 has 14 residues. The V and J ends lost 6 bases and 6 bases respectively, with 20 bases between them. Germline assignment: CDR1 SQVTM and CDR2 ANQGSEA. DNA for the CDR3: TGCAGCGTCTTCTCCGGGACCTCACGCAAGACCCAGTACTTC. It translates to CSVFSGTSRKTQYF.

J is TRBJ2-5 and V is TRBV7-3; TRBD2 aligns across 7 bases. This CDR3 contains 15 residues. J lost 3 bases, V lost 4 bases, and 8 bases had no gene match. In germline, CDR1 is SGHTA, CDR2 FQGTGA. CDR3 sequence (DNA): TGTGCCAGCAGCTCGTCCGGGACTACCAAAGAGACCCAGTACTTC. Translation: CASSSSGTTKETQYF.

This chain joins TRBV20-1 and TRBJ2-2, with TRBD1 identical over 11 bases. Germline CDR1 reads DFQATT; CDR2 reads SNEGSKA (reference sequence). The CDR3 runs to 16 residues. The CDR3 loop reads CSAEDRGQGNTGELFF. CDR3 nucleotides: TGCAGCGCCGAGGACAGGGGGCAGGGTAACACCGGGGAGCTGTTTTTT.

This clonotype was seen repeatedly, ten times or more. This sequence joins TRBV5-1 and TRBJ2-1; D perhaps matches TRBD2 (5 bases). The CDR3 sequence is 15 residues long. Germline V gene data show CDR1 as SGHRS and CDR2 as YFSETQ. Trimming removed 0 bases at V and 0 bases at J, with 7 bases between. CDR3 nucleotide sequence: TGCGCCAGCAGCTTGGACGGGGTCTCCTACAATGAGCAGTTCTTC. Protein sequence: CASSLDGVSYNEQFF.

This clonotype has ten or more counts. The chain links TRBV12-3 or TRBV12-4 to TRBJ2-1, with TRBD2 identical over 8 bases. The CDR3 consists of 14 residues. Germline trimming cut 8 bases from V and 5 bases from J; bases unmatched to any gene: 8. The CDR3 reads CASGDGSGNNEQFF. Written as DNA, the CDR3 is TGTGCCAGCGGAGACGGTAGCGGGAACAATGAGCAGTTCTTC.

The chain employs TRBV18 and TRBJ2-3; D is uncertain. The CDR3 consists of 15 residues. V was shortened by 1 base and J by 3 bases, with 11 bases between the two germline ends. Per the germline V gene, CDR1 is KGHSH and CDR2 is LQKENI. The CDR3 region has the DNA TGTGCCAGCTCACCACTGGTACCTGGGACAGATACGCAGTATTTT. It yields the protein CASSPLVPGTDTQYF.

A note on this clonotype: One base away lies a much larger clone, so this may be a sequencing read error. The chain uses TRBV6-5 and TRBJ2-2, with D perhaps matching TRBD1 (5 bases). This CDR3 is 14 amino acids long. Trimming took 2 bases from V and 1 from J, leaving 5 bases between them. Germline lookup yields CDR1 MNHEY and CDR2 SVGAGI. This CDR3 is CASSYQGNTGELFF. CDR3 bases: TGTGCCAGCAGTTACCAGGGGAACACCGGGGAGCTGTTTTTT.

This clonotype was counted only a few times. V and J are TRBV10-1 and TRBJ1-1, with D perhaps matching TRBD1 (5 bases). The CDR3 extends over 11 amino acids. V lost 2 bases, J lost 11 bases, and 9 bases lay in between. The germline V gene encodes CDR1 WNHNN and CDR2 SYGVQD (reference sequence). CDR3 sequence: CASSEPRVAFF. DNA for the CDR3: TGCGCCAGCAGTGAGCCCAGGGTGGCTTTCTTT.

CDR3 residues: CASSEVRGYNEQFF. In DNA form, the CDR3 reads TGTGCCAGCAGTGAGGTTAGGGGGTACAATGAGCAGTTCTTC. The chain recombines TRBV6-1 with TRBJ2-1; D may be TRBD1 (6 bases). V gave up 3 bases and J gave up 4 bases, with 10 bases separating them. Germline V CDR1 and CDR2: MNHNS, SASEGT. The length of the CDR3 is 14 residues.

This clonotype has just a few counts. The CDR3 sequence: CASSATGTLQGGEQFF. The CDR3 bases are TGCGCCAGCAGCGCGACCGGGACCCTCCAAGGTGGTGAGCAGTTCTTC. The chain has TRBV10-1 and TRBJ2-1; D tentatively reads TRBD1 or TRBD2 (5 bases each). The CDR3 is 16 residues long. The germline V and J ends were trimmed by 6 bases and 9 bases, with 24 bases remaining between them. Germline V CDR1 and CDR2: WNHNN, SYGVQD (reference sequence).

This clonotype was seen a few times. The chain carries TRBV28 and TRBJ2-6, with D possibly TRBD1 on 5 matching bases. Germline assignment: CDR1 MDHEN and CDR2 SYDVKM. The germline V and J ends were trimmed by 3 bases and 2 bases, with 8 bases remaining between them. This CDR3 spans 15 amino acids. The DNA for the CDR3 is TGTGCCAGCAGTTTCGTCAGGGCTGGGGCCAACGTCCTGACTTTC. This gives the protein CASSFVRAGANVLTF.

The sample holds a few counts of this clonotype. This sequence joins TRBV20-1 and TRBJ2-7, with D tentatively TRBD1 (6 bases). Trimming took 6 bases from V and 2 from J, leaving 11 bases between them. This CDR3 has 12 amino acids. CDR1 is DFQATT and CDR2 is SNEGSKA in the germline V gene (reference sequence). This chain's CDR3 is CSAGQNAYEQYF. CDR3 nucleotide sequence: TGCAGTGCCGGACAGAATGCCTACGAGCAGTACTTC.

The rearrangement uses TRBV4-1 and TRBJ2-1; D is ambiguous. CDR3 length: 16 amino acids. Germline V gene lookup returns CDR1 MGHRA and CDR2 YSYEKL. V was shortened by 1 base and J by 0 bases, with 10 bases between the two germline ends. CDR3 in amino acids: CASSQVPVISYNEQFF. The CDR3 DNA is TGCGCCAGCAGCCAAGTTCCCGTTATCTCCTACAATGAGCAGTTCTTC.

There are many counts of this clonotype. This chain uses TRBV11-2 with TRBJ1-1; 7 nucleotides align to TRBD1. This CDR3 is 12 amino acids long. Germline V gene sequence: CDR1 SGHAT, CDR2 FQNNGV. Losses at the gene ends were 4 bases for V and 11 bases for J; bases not matched to a gene: 7. This CDR3 reads CASSSGTGVAFF. Here the CDR3 DNA reads TGTGCCAGCAGCTCGGGAACAGGGGTCGCTTTCTTT.

This clonotype was found a few times. CDR3 loop: CASSGGDSTAAYEQYF. The CDR3 bases are TGCGCCAGCAGCGGAGGGGACTCCACCGCGGCCTACGAGCAGTACTTC. The chain employs TRBV5-1 and TRBJ2-7; perhaps TRBD2 as D (6 bases). This CDR3 has 16 amino acids. V lost 4 bases, J lost 2 bases, and 19 bases lay in between. Looked up from germline, CDR1 is SGHRS and CDR2 is YFSETQ.